A single T cell receptor (beta chain) is shown here with its context. Its antigen is unidentified. V lost 0 bases and J 0 bases, leaving 6 bases between the germline ends. The germline V gene has CDR1 SGDLS and CDR2 YYNGEE. The CDR3 covers 14 residues. The sample is drawn from a study of T cell responses to AZD1222 COVID-19 vaccine. Study findings and constraints: Compared with day 0, the breadth and depth of the Spike-specific TCR repertoire rose significantly after two doses of AZD1222.

The data were produced by immunoSEQ multiplex PCR, yet TCRdb's version contains in-frame clones alone and is incomplete. The sample yields around 160,000 clones, 92% seen once. V is TRBV9 and J is TRBJ1-1; D ambiguous. This TCR was recovered from an adult who received the AZD1222 COVID-19 vaccine. The specimen comprised peripheral blood, sampled 28 days after the second AZD1222 dose. DNA of the CDR3: TGTGCCAGCAGCGTAGATGTTATGAACACTGAAGCTTTCTTT. It yields the protein CASSVDVMNTEAFF. Filled out from reference TRBV9 and TRBJ1-1, the complete variable domain reads DSGVTQTPKHLITATGQRVTLRCSPRSGDLSVYWYQQSLDQGLQFLIQYYNGEERAKGNILERFSAQQFPDLHSELNLSSLELGDSALYFCASSVDVMNTEAFFGQGTRLTVV.